The 2 T cell receptor beta chains below come from one sample, sequenced in a study of cytomegalovirus exposure and HLA in healthy donors. PCR used 60 Vbeta primers and 13 Jbeta primers. Clones were read by immunoSEQ multiplex PCR, and TCRdb kept only the in-frame ones, dropping some. This sample has about 100,000 clones, with about 79% found just once. Sequencing was done on a sample of PBMCs. The source of these receptors is a woman aged 18 to 35 in good health and CMV-seronegative.

The chain has TRBV19 and TRBJ2-2; 10 positions agree with TRBD1. CDR1 and CDR2 from the germline V gene are LNHDA and SQIVND (reference sequence). The V and J ends lost 5 bases and 4 bases, in that order; junction bases with no gene match: 7. The CDR3 runs 16 residues. CDR3 DNA sequence: TGTGCCAGTAGTCCCCGGACAGGGGGTGGCACCGGGGAGCTGTTTTTT. Its protein is CASSPRTGGGTGELFF.

This chain uses TRBV6-5 with TRBJ2-7, with TRBD1 as a possible D gene (5 bases). The CDR3 spans 14 residues. V was shortened by 4 bases and J by 6 bases, with 16 bases between the two germline ends. Germline loops: CDR1 MNHEY, CDR2 SVGAGI. The CDR3 sequence: CASSSSGAGGEQYF. Here the CDR3 DNA reads TGTGCCAGCAGTTCTTCTGGGGCTGGCGGCGAGCAGTACTTC.